The clone carrying this T cell receptor (beta chain) appeared a few times. What it binds is not known. This sample stems from a study of T cells in Graves' hyperthyroidism and ophthalmopathy. Study-level background: Blood from the periphery was taken at initial diagnosis, before any treatment. General observations from the study: Before onset, by a median of approximately 6.8 months, the model predicted ophthalmopathy. Most thyroid clonotypes expanded above 0.001 appeared in blood too.

What was amplified from RNA transcripts were TCR beta CDR3 regions. The study used the HTBI primer set for a first-round RT-PCR of the TCR CDR3. TCRdb used MiXCR to reprocess the multiplex PCR reads, holding one entry per CDR3 protein. The sample consists of about 410,000 distinct CDR3 sequences, more than 14% of them appearing once. Duration under 3 months, a NOSPECS grade of at least 4, and a Clinical Activity Score of at least 3 characterized the ophthalmopathy patients. CDR3 size: 15 residues. Germline assignment: CDR1 KGHDR and CDR2 SFDVKD. Trimming cost V 7 bases and J 2 bases, with 16 bases left between them.

V gene TRBV24-1 combines with J gene TRBJ2-5; tentatively, D is TRBD2 (7 bases). The sequence came from a woman aged 25-40 years with Graves' ophthalmopathy. The sequenced sample consisted of blood. The CDR3 protein is CATRRAGAGQETQYF. DNA of the CDR3: TGTGCCACCAGACGTGCGGGGGCCGGACAAGAGACCCAGTACTTC.